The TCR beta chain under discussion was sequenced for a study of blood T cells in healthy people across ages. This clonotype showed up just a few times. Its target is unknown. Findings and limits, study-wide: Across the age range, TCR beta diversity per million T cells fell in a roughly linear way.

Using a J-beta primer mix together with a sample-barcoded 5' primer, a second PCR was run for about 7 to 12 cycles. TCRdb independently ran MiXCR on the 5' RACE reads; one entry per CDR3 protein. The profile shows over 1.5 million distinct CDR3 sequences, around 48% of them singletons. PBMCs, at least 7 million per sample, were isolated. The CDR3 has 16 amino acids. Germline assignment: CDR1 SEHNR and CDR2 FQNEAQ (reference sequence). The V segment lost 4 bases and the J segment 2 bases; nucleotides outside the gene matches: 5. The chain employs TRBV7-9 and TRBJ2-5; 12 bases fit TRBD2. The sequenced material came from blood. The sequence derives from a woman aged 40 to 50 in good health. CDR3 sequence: CASSSGLAGSQETQYF. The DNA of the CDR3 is TGTGCCAGCAGCTCCGGACTAGCGGGAAGTCAAGAGACCCAGTACTTC.